The next 23 T cell receptor beta chains were all read from a single sample in a study of blood T cells in healthy people across ages. A second PCR of 7 to 11 cycles used a sample-barcoded 5' primer and a J-beta primer mix. TCRdb re-derived calls from the 5' RACE reads in MiXCR, one entry per CDR3 protein. Seen here are roughly 2 million distinct CDR3 sequences, less than 50% observed once, and the top ten hold over 2%. Sequences were obtained from blood. The source is a woman aged 35 to 49 in good health.

The V and J genes are TRBV18 and TRBJ2-1; 11 nucleotides align to TRBD1. Germline V CDR1 and CDR2: KGHSH, LQKENI. Losses at the gene ends were 3 bases for V and 2 bases for J; bases not matched to a gene: 6. This CDR3 has 17 residues. CDR3 protein: CASSPRTGGQTYNEQFF. For the CDR3, the DNA is TGTGCCAGCTCACCCCGGACAGGGGGCCAAACCTACAATGAGCAGTTCTTC.

The CDR3 DNA reads as TGCGCCAGCAGCCAAATCGGGGGGGCCCTTAGCAATCAGCCCCAGCATTTT. This translates into CASSQIGGALSNQPQHF. The J gene is TRBJ1-5, the V gene TRBV4-1, with D possibly TRBD1 on 6 matching bases. CDR1 is MGHRA and CDR2 is YSYEKL in the germline V gene. The length of the CDR3 is 17 residues. The ends were cut back, 2 bases at V and 0 bases at J, with 14 bases in the middle.

This clonotype was seen a few times. The CDR3 DNA follows: TGTGCCAGCAGTTATTCTGAGGGGAGCTATGGCTACACCTTC. Encoded protein: CASSYSEGSYGYTF. The genes are TRBV6-2 or TRBV6-3 and TRBJ1-2, with D possibly TRBD1 on 5 matching bases. The V gene's germline CDR1 is MNHEY and CDR2 SVGEGT. This CDR3 comprises 14 residues. Trimming stripped 3 bases from V and 4 bases from J, with 12 bases between.

The chain recombines TRBV5-1 with TRBJ1-5; D is perhaps TRBD1 (6 bases). The CDR3 spans 15 residues. The V gene lost 2 bases and the J gene lost 5 bases, with 14 bases spanning the gap. Per the germline V gene, CDR1 is SGHRS and CDR2 is YFSETQ. Here the CDR3 DNA reads TGCGCCAGCAGCTTTCCAGGGGAGCCCCATCAGCCCCAGCATTTT. Its translation: CASSFPGEPHQPQHF.

This clonotype was observed a few times. J is TRBJ2-7 and V is TRBV18; D gene ambiguous. Trimming took 0 bases from V and 6 from J, leaving 6 bases between them. CDR1 and CDR2 from the germline V gene are KGHSH and LQKENI. The CDR3 is 12 residues long. The CDR3 sequence: CASSPPGSEQYF. The CDR3, as DNA: TGTGCCAGCTCACCACCGGGTAGCGAGCAGTACTTC.

This clonotype was counted between two and nine times. The rearrangement uses TRBV10-3 and TRBJ2-7, with 7 positions matching TRBD1. The CDR3 runs to 13 residues. Germline values: CDR1 ENHRY, CDR2 SYGVKD. Trimming cost V 3 bases and J 4 bases; bases outside gene matches: 3. CDR3 sequence reads: CAISDGTVYEQYF. The DNA for the CDR3 is TGTGCCATCAGTGACGGGACAGTGTACGAGCAGTACTTC.

A few counts support this clonotype. V usage is TRBV13 and J usage is TRBJ2-5; a weak D match, TRBD2 (6 bases). The V end was cut by 5 bases, the J end by 5 bases, with 15 bases between. The germline V gene encodes CDR1 PRHDT and CDR2 FYEKMQ (reference sequence). This CDR3 is built from 14 residues. The CDR3, as DNA: TGTGCCAGCAGCCCCCCCGGAGGGGCCGAGACCCAGTACTTC. This gives the protein CASSPPGGAETQYF.

This clonotype appeared a single time. The rearrangement links TRBV28 to TRBJ2-5; D unclear. The CDR3 has 13 amino acids. V lost 3 bases and J lost 4, with 9 bases in between. Germline assignment: CDR1 MDHEN and CDR2 SYDVKM. The CDR3: CASSFKLLETQYF. CDR3 nucleotides: TGTGCCAGCAGTTTCAAACTACTAGAGACCCAGTACTTC.

The sample holds a few counts of this clonotype. The chain employs TRBV7-2 and TRBJ2-5; 10 bases are shared with TRBD2. CDR1 is SGHTA, CDR2 FQGNSA, per germline. V shed 3 bases, J shed 3 bases, and the junction held 7 bases outside the gene matches. The CDR3 spans 16 residues. As DNA, the CDR3 is TGTGCCAGCAGCTTCCTAGCGGGGGCCGTGAAAGAGACCCAGTACTTC. Its protein product is CASSFLAGAVKETQYF.

This clonotype was seen only once. The genes are TRBV19 and TRBJ1-5; 12 bases line up with TRBD1. J was trimmed by 2 bases and V by 7 bases; bases with no gene match: 9. The CDR3 runs 17 residues. Germline V gives CDR1 LNHDA, CDR2 SQIVND (reference sequence). CDR3 bases: TGTGCCAGTACCAACCTAGGGACAGGGGGCGGCAATCAGCCCCAGCATTTT. This gives the protein CASTNLGTGGGNQPQHF.

This clonotype was seen a few times. The V gene is TRBV2, the J gene TRBJ2-7; 7 bases are shared with TRBD2. Germline values: CDR1 SNHLY, CDR2 FYNNEI. The CDR3 loop spans 15 amino acids. Germline trimming cut 2 bases from V and 2 bases from J; bases unmatched to any gene: 6. CDR3 sequence: CASSESGVSAYEQYF. CDR3 nucleotides: TGTGCCAGCAGTGAAAGCGGGGTCAGCGCCTACGAGCAGTACTTC.

The sample holds a few counts of this clonotype. The chain recombines TRBV27 with TRBJ1-2; 8 bases fit TRBD1. CDR1 is MNHEY and CDR2 is SMNVEV in the germline V gene (reference sequence). The CDR3 contains 16 residues. Germline trimming cut 0 bases from V and 0 bases from J; bases unmatched to any gene: 3. Written as DNA, the CDR3 is TGTGCCAGCAGTTTATCGGAGACAGGGGCTAACTATGGCTACACCTTC. Translation: CASSLSETGANYGYTF.

V usage is TRBV12-3 or TRBV12-4 and J usage is TRBJ1-5; the D is unclear. Between the trimmed V and J ends, which lost 2 bases and 0 bases, there was a span of 11 bases. This CDR3 contains 16 residues. For the CDR3, the DNA is TGTGCCAGCAGTTTAACCGTGGTAGATAGCAATCAGCCCCAGCATTTT. Amino acids: CASSLTVVDSNQPQHF.

This clonotype has a single count. V usage is TRBV7-8 and J usage is TRBJ2-1, with TRBD2 matching 7 bases. The last part of the DNA fits TRBJ2-7 better; the J call may be wrong. The germline V gene has CDR1 SGHVS and CDR2 FQNEAQ. The CDR3 is made up of 14 amino acids. The CDR3 DNA reads TGTGCCAGCAATCACGGCGGGGGAAGCGCCGAGCAGTACTTC. Encoded protein: CASNHGGGSAEQYF.

The rearrangement uses TRBV13 and TRBJ2-1, with 9 positions matching TRBD2. With 5 bases clipped from V and 15 bases from J, the junction kept 8 bases outside the gene matches. Germline CDR1 is PRHDT and CDR2 is FYEKMQ (reference sequence). The CDR3 runs to 12 residues. The CDR3 coding sequence is TGTGCCAGCAGCCTACGAGCGGGGGGCCTGTTCTTC. As protein: CASSLRAGGLFF.

This clonotype was found a few times. The chain has TRBV7-2 and TRBJ2-7; no reliable D call. Trimming stripped 1 base from V and 3 bases from J, with 10 bases between. The CDR3 runs to 14 residues. CDR1 SGHTA and CDR2 FQGNSA come from the germline V gene. In DNA, the CDR3 is TGTGCCAGCAGCTTAGAAGGAGCAATCTACGAGCAGTACTTC. Protein sequence: CASSLEGAIYEQYF.

In the case of this clonotype: Being one base from a much bigger clone, this may be a read error. As DNA, the CDR3 is TGCGCCAGCAGCCAACAAGTCCGGGACGAGCGGTACTTC. It yields the protein CASSQQVRDERYF. The genes are TRBV4-1 and TRBJ2-7; D assignment may be TRBD1 or TRBD2 (5 bases each). This CDR3 spans 13 amino acids. Germline values: CDR1 MGHRA, CDR2 YSYEKL.

CDR3 nucleotide sequence: TGTGCCACCACCCAGGGACAGGGGGACTACAATGAGCAGTTCTTC. It yields the protein CATTQGQGDYNEQFF. This rearrangement joins TRBV24-1 to TRBJ2-1, with 11 positions matching TRBD1. The germline V gene encodes CDR1 KGHDR and CDR2 SFDVKD. After removal of 8 bases from V and 3 bases from J, the junction contained 5 bases not matched to a gene. This CDR3 region has 15 residues.

This clonotype has a handful of counts. This chain uses TRBV6-5 with TRBJ2-5; 11 bases are a match to TRBD2. Germline V gene lookup returns CDR1 MNHEY and CDR2 SVGAGI. Trimming took 6 bases from V and 4 from J; bases not matched to a gene: 7. The CDR3 is made up of 15 amino acids. CDR3 sequence: CASSTSGGNIETQYF. The DNA of the CDR3 is TGTGCCAGCAGCACTAGCGGGGGTAACATAGAGACCCAGTACTTC.

This clonotype was detected ten times or more. Here the CDR3 reads CASSFGFQETQYF. CDR3 nucleotides: TGTGCCAGCAGCTTCGGATTCCAAGAGACCCAGTACTTC. The J gene is TRBJ2-5, the V gene TRBV12-3 or TRBV12-4; D remains unclear. Trimming took off 6 bases at V and 1 base at J, with 9 bases between the two ends. The CDR3 covers 13 residues.

This chain uses TRBV11-2 with TRBJ2-2; tentative D call: TRBD2 (6 bases). This CDR3 is 21 amino acids long. The germline gives CDR1 SGHAT, CDR2 FQNNGV. Trimming removed 2 bases at V and 2 bases at J, with 27 bases between. CDR3 in amino acids: CASSLQTLAVIVAGNTGELFF. CDR3 bases: TGTGCCAGCAGCTTACAGACGCTAGCCGTGATTGTTGCGGGAAACACCGGGGAGCTGTTTTTT.

The rearrangement uses TRBV6-5 and TRBJ1-5, with no clear D. The CDR3 spans 14 residues. Germline V CDR1 and CDR2: MNHEY, SVGAGI. V was trimmed by 5 bases and J by 6 bases, leaving 14 bases between them. CDR3: CASSISVSGQPQHF. As DNA, the CDR3 is TGTGCCAGCAGTATAAGTGTGTCAGGTCAGCCCCAGCATTTT.

Regarding this clonotype: A single base separates this from a much larger clone, so it may be a read error. The J gene is TRBJ2-3, the V gene TRBV12-3 or TRBV12-4; TRBD1 is a possible D gene (6 bases). The CDR3 is made up of 11 amino acids. Trimming pared 4 bases from V and 7 bases from J, leaving 6 bases between. This CDR3 reads CASSWGHTQYF. CDR3 nucleotides: TGTGCCAGCAGTTGGGGGCATACGCAGTATTTT.